One and the same sample provided the 16 T cell receptor beta chains below, sequenced in a study of blood T cell repertoires in COVID-19. Only in-frame clones appear in the TCRdb table, and some are missing; sequencing was by immunoSEQ multiplex PCR. In the table there are roughly 290,000 clones, 75% to 90% of which are singletons. Input material: PBMCs or T cells enriched from blood (not recorded which). All receptors come from a woman in her thirties who had recovered from COVID-19.

The chain employs TRBV4-2 and TRBJ2-7, with TRBD1 identical over 7 bases. CDR3 size: 15 residues. Trimming at V came to 0 bases and at J to 5 bases, leaving 7 bases not matched to a gene. Looked up from germline, CDR1 is LGHNA and CDR2 is YNFKEQ. CDR3 sequence reads: CASSQDRGQADEQYF. For the CDR3, the DNA is TGTGCCAGCAGCCAAGATCGAGGACAGGCGGACGAGCAGTACTTC.

The rearrangement joins TRBV27 to TRBJ2-7; 7 bases line up with TRBD1. The junction had 7 bases not matched to a gene; V was cut back by 8 bases and J by 3 bases. This CDR3 has 13 amino acids. From germline, CDR1 is MNHEY and CDR2 SMNVEV (reference sequence). CDR3 in DNA: TGTGCCAGCGGAAGACAGGGTTACTACGAGCAGTACTTC. Its protein product is CASGRQGYYEQYF.

The chain combines TRBV19 with TRBJ1-6, with 10 bases lining up with TRBD1. V trimming: 10 bases; J trimming: 7 bases; junction bases outside the gene matches: 7. Germline V gene sequence: CDR1 LNHDA, CDR2 SQIVND (reference sequence). This CDR3 has 14 residues. Here the CDR3 reads CATRTGGSNSPLHF. The CDR3 nucleotides are TGTGCCACTCGGACAGGGGGTTCGAATTCACCCCTCCACTTT.

In this sample, this clone turned up once. The gene calls are TRBV9 and TRBJ2-7, with TRBD2 matching over 8 bases. The length of the CDR3 is 16 residues. Unmatched junction bases numbered 8, after V lost 0 bases and J lost 3 bases. The germline gives CDR1 SGDLS, CDR2 YYNGEE. CDR3 sequence: CASSVGDSGIYYEQYF. CDR3 DNA: TGTGCCAGCAGCGTAGGGGATAGCGGGATCTACTACGAGCAGTACTTC.

This chain joins TRBV6-5 and TRBJ1-1; no clear D. This CDR3 region has 13 residues. V was trimmed by 4 bases and J by 7 bases, leaving 13 bases between them. The V gene's germline CDR1 is MNHEY and CDR2 SVGAGI. CDR3 bases: TGTGCCAGCAGTTTGTGGTTTGACTATGAAGCTTTCTTT. It codes for CASSLWFDYEAFF.

J is TRBJ1-6 and V is TRBV28, with D possibly matching TRBD1 (5 bases). The CDR3 covers 14 residues. The V gene lost 6 bases and the J gene lost 10 bases, with 16 bases spanning the gap. Germline loops: CDR1 MDHEN, CDR2 SYDVKM. CDR3 coding DNA: TGTGCCAGCAGGCCGGGACCCGGGGGGTCACCCCTCCACTTT. Amino acids: CASRPGPGGSPLHF.

This chain joins TRBV9 and TRBJ2-3, with D maybe TRBD1 (6 bases). The CDR3 is 15 residues long. Germline V gene sequence: CDR1 SGDLS, CDR2 YYNGEE. Trimming stripped 3 bases from V and 1 base from J, with 12 bases between. The DNA for the CDR3 is TGTGCCAGCAGCGGGCGAAGGACAGGCACAGATACGCAGTATTTT. Translated, it gives CASSGRRTGTDTQYF. Full variable domain (outside the CDR3, taken from reference TRBV9 and TRBJ2-3): DSGVTQTPKHLITATGQRVTLRCSPRSGDLSVYWYQQSLDQGLQFLIQYYNGEERAKGNILERFSAQQFPDLHSELNLSSLELGDSALYFCASSGRRTGTDTQYFGPGTRLTVL.

Note on this clone: A much larger clone differs by one base, so this may be a read error. The rearrangement joins TRBV12-3 or TRBV12-4 to TRBJ1-1; D not resolved. Trimming shortened V by 5 bases and J by 0 bases, and 4 bases separated the two germline ends. There are 12 residues in the CDR3. The DNA of the CDR3 is TGTGCCAGCAGTCGAGTGAACACTGAAGCTTTCTTT. Translation: CASSRVNTEAFF.

The gene calls are TRBV10-3 and TRBJ1-2; TRBD1 matches 9 bases. The CDR3 is 14 residues long. V shed 5 bases and J 7 bases; nucleotides not matched to a gene: 8. CDR1 and CDR2 from the germline V gene are ENHRY and SYGVKD. CDR3 coding DNA: TGTGCCATCAGTAACCGGGACAGGGAGGGTGGCTACACCTTC. Translation: CAISNRDREGGYTF.

This chain uses TRBV5-4 with TRBJ2-7; 10 bases line up with TRBD2. The CDR3 loop spans 15 amino acids. Trimming at V came to 3 bases and at J to 4 bases, leaving 7 bases not matched to a gene. Germline CDR1 SGHNT, CDR2 YYREEE (reference sequence). CDR3 coding DNA: TGTGCCAGCAGCTCCCAGCGGGAGGGCCGATACGAGCAGTACTTC. Translation gives CASSSQREGRYEQYF. Full variable domain (missing parts from reference TRBV5-4 and TRBJ2-7): ETGVTQSPTHLIKTRGQQVTLRCSSQSGHNTVSWYQQALGQGPQFIFQYYREEENGRGNFPPRFSGLQFPNYSSELNVNALELDDSALYLCASSSQREGRYEQYFGPGTRLTVT.

The V gene is TRBV2, the J gene TRBJ2-5; maybe TRBD2 (5 bases). This CDR3 comprises 15 residues. Trimming left V 7 bases short and J 6 bases short, with 21 bases between. Germline V lookup: CDR1 SNHLY, CDR2 FYNNEI. The CDR3 bases are TGTGCCAGCAACACGATTGGCAGCCGCGGGCAGACCCAGTACTTC. This encodes CASNTIGSRGQTQYF.

The V and J genes are TRBV10-3 and TRBJ1-3; no reliable D call. The CDR3 length is 14 residues. With 0 bases removed from V and 7 bases from J, the gap between germline ends came to 10 bases. From germline, CDR1 is ENHRY and CDR2 SYGVKD. For the CDR3, the DNA is TGTGCCATCAGTGAGTCGAACAAGCGGAACACCATATATTTT. Its protein product is CAISESNKRNTIYF.

The rearrangement joins TRBV18 to TRBJ2-1; D is possibly TRBD2 (6 bases). The CDR3 runs 12 residues. Trimming left V 3 bases short and J 11 bases short, with 11 bases between. Germline CDR1 KGHSH, CDR2 LQKENI. The CDR3 loop reads CASSPNAGKQFF. CDR3 nucleotide sequence: TGTGCCAGCTCACCCAACGCGGGAAAGCAGTTCTTC.

The chain links TRBV6-5 to TRBJ1-2; the match to TRBD1 covers 12 bases. The J segment lost 8 bases and the V segment lost 8 bases, leaving 6 bases of the junction unmatched. Germline V gives CDR1 MNHEY, CDR2 SVGAGI. The CDR3 sequence is 13 residues long. Here the CDR3 DNA reads TGTGCCAGCGGGACAGGGGGCGGGGGAGGCTACACCTTC. Amino acid sequence: CASGTGGGGGYTF.

Details on this clone: A much larger clone is a single base away; this may be a read error. This chain joins TRBV5-1 and TRBJ2-7, with D possibly matching TRBD1 (5 bases). The CDR3 spans 12 residues. Trimming took off 4 bases at V and 3 bases at J, with 8 bases between the two ends. The germline V gene encodes CDR1 SGHRS and CDR2 YFSETQ. In DNA form, the CDR3 reads TGCGCCAGCAGCCAGGACAACTACGAGCAGTACTTC. Its translation: CASSQDNYEQYF.

V usage is TRBV30 and J usage is TRBJ1-1, with 7 positions matching TRBD1. The CDR3 spans 15 residues. J gave up 1 base and V 0 bases, and 5 bases lay outside the gene matches. The germline gives CDR1 GTSNPN, CDR2 SVGIG (reference sequence). CDR3 nucleotide sequence: TGTGCCTGGAGTGTCCTACGGACAGGGAACACTGAAGCTTTCTTT. Translation gives CAWSVLRTGNTEAFF.